The present T cell receptor beta chain was sequenced within a study of radiation and T cells in renal cell carcinoma. Study-level background: Nephrectomy followed 15 Gy stereotactic body radiation by 4 weeks. General study points: In blood, top tumor clones expanded by 2 weeks, shrinking by 4.

Remarks on this clone: Its specificity is unknown.

The sample's time point: baseline pretreatment blood. Treatment defined: 15 Gy SBRT to primary tumor, nephrectomy 4 weeks later. Serial blood draws occurred at baseline and 2 and 4 weeks post-SBRT. The CDR3 is made up of 16 amino acids. Trimming at V came to 5 bases and at J to 1 base, leaving 8 bases not matched to a gene. Germline CDR1 reads MNHEY; CDR2 reads SMNVEV (reference sequence). Assay: immunoSEQ multiplex PCR; the TCRdb copy retains only in-frame clones and omits some. The sample has about 150,000 clones, 70% to 90% seen once; the top ten hold more than 10%. This receptor was identified in a woman aged 45-65 years with renal cell carcinoma. Here the sequenced sample was blood, taken from a patient whose treatment included radiotherapy and nephrectomy. V and J are TRBV27 and TRBJ1-5, with 7 bases fitting TRBD1. The CDR3 bases are TGTGCCAGCAGTCCCGGGACAGAGAGAAGCAATCAGCCCCAGCATTTT. This codes for CASSPGTERSNQPQHF.